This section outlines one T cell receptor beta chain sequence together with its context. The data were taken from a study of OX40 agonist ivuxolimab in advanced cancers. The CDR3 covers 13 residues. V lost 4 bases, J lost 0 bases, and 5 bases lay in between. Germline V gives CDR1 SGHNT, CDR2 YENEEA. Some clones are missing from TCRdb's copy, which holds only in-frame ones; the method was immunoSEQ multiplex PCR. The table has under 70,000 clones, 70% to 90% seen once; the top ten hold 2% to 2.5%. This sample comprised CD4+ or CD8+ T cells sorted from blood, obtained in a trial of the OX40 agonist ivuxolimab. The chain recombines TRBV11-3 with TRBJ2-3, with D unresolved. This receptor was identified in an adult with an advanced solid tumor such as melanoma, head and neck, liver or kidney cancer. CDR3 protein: CASSSTSTDTQYF. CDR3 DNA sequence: TGTGCCAGCAGCTCTACTAGCACAGATACGCAGTATTTT.